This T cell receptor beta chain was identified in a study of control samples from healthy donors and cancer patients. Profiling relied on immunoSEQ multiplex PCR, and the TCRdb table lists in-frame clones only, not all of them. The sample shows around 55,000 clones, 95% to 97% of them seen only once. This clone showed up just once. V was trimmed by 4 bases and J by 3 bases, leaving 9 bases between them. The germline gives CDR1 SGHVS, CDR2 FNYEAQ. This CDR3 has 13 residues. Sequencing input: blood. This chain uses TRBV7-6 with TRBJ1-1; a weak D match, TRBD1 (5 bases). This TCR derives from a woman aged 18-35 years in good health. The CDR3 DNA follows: TGTGCCAGCAGCTCAGGGTTGGACACTGAAGCTTTCTTT. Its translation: CASSSGLDTEAFF.